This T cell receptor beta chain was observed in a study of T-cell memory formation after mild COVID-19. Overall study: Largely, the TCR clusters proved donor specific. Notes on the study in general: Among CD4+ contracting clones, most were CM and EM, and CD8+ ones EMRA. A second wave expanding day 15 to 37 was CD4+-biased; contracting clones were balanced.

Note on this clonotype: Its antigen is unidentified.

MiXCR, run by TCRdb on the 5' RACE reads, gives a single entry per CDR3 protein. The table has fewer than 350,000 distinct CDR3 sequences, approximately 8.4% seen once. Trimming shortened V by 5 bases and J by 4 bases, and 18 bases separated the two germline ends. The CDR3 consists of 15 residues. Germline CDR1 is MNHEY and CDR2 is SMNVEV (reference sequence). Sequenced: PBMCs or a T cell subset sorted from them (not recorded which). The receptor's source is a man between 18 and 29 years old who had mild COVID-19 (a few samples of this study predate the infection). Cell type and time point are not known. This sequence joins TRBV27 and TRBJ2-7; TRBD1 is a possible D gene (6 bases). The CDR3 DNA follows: TGTGCCAGCAGTGACAGGTTTGGTGTGGGGTACGAGCAGTACTTC. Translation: CASSDRFGVGYEQYF.